This T cell receptor beta chain was captured by sequencing in a study of blood T cells in healthy people across ages. Drawing of peripheral blood yielded about 9.8 milliliters from each donor. RNA extraction gave at least 5 micrograms of total RNA per sample. Study outcomes and limitations: It was held that the diversity estimates obtained from one million T cells were underestimates.

Remarks on this clonotype: As yet, its antigen is unknown.

Losses at the gene ends were 6 bases for V and 5 bases for J; bases not matched to a gene: 10. The CDR3 covers 16 residues. Primed by a sample-barcoded 5' primer and a J-beta primer mix, a second PCR proceeded for 7 to 11 cycles. Each CDR3 protein gets one entry after TCRdb re-called the 5' RACE reads with MiXCR. The profile covers about 590,000 distinct CDR3 sequences, with less than 35% appearing a single time and more than 15% taken by the ten largest. The TCR originated in a woman older than 75 in good health. The genes are TRBV12-3 or TRBV12-4 and TRBJ2-2; 9 bases agree with TRBD1. Sequenced sample: blood. In DNA form, the CDR3 reads TGTGCCAGCAGCCATAGGGACAGGGTTGGAACCGGGGAGCTGTTTTTT. It encodes CASSHRDRVGTGELFF.